This T cell receptor beta chain stems from a study of CD8 T cells in Susac syndrome. cDNA came from roughly 0.5 to 1 ug RNA primed by random hexamers. Each CDR3 protein is one row after TCRdb ran MiXCR on the immunoSEQ multiplex PCR reads. The table shows about 400,000 distinct CDR3 sequences, with about 85% occurring only once. CD8+ and CD4+ blood T cells underwent TCR beta sequencing. This clonotype was sampled from a human donor with multiple sclerosis. Material: CD8+ T cells from PBMCs.

The CDR3 protein is CASRPRGQGSYGYTF. The CDR3 region has the DNA TGTGCCAGCAGACCACGGGGACAGGGGTCCTATGGCTACACCTTC. J is TRBJ1-2 and V is TRBV6-5, with 10 bases fitting TRBD1. The germline gives CDR1 MNHEY, CDR2 SVGAGI. The CDR3 spans 15 residues. V dropped 6 bases and J dropped 4; count of bases not matched to a gene: 8.